This TCR beta chain came from a study of Graves' ophthalmopathy and Graves' hyperthyroidism. For the study at large: Peripheral blood collection took place at initial diagnosis, before any treatment. Overall study findings and caveats: With a specificity of just over 72% and a sensitivity of around 71%, the model predicted ophthalmopathy progression.

Donors with ophthalmopathy: moderate-to-severe activity, CAS ≥3, NOSPECS ≥4, duration under 3 months. The PBMCs originated from around 9.7 ml of fresh peripheral blood. Beta-chain TCR CDR3 regions were amplified from RNA transcripts. The library came from an HTBI-primed first-round RT-PCR and a second-round multiplex PCR. One entry per CDR3 protein results from TCRdb running MiXCR on the multiplex PCR reads. The data show approximately 500,000 distinct CDR3 sequences, 13% to 15% seen once. This clonotype was seen many times. Its antigen is undetermined. The CDR3 is 14 amino acids. Germline V lookup: CDR1 MDHEN, CDR2 SYDVKM. Losses at the gene ends were 11 bases for V and 3 bases for J; bases not matched to a gene: 7.

The V and J genes are TRBV28 and TRBJ2-5; 12 bases are shared with TRBD2. Sequenced: blood. This clonotype was obtained from a woman in her twenties or thirties with Graves' ophthalmopathy. CDR3 in amino acids: CAAEASGGEETQYF. The CDR3 DNA reads TGTGCCGCCGAGGCTAGCGGGGGGGAAGAGACCCAGTACTTC. Full variable domain (remainder filled in from reference TRBV28 and TRBJ2-5): DVKVTQSSRYLVKRTGEKVFLECVQDMDHENMFWYRQDPGLGLRLIYFSYDVKMKEKGDIPEGYSVSREKKERFSLILESASTNQTSMYLCAAEASGGEETQYFGPGTRLLVL.